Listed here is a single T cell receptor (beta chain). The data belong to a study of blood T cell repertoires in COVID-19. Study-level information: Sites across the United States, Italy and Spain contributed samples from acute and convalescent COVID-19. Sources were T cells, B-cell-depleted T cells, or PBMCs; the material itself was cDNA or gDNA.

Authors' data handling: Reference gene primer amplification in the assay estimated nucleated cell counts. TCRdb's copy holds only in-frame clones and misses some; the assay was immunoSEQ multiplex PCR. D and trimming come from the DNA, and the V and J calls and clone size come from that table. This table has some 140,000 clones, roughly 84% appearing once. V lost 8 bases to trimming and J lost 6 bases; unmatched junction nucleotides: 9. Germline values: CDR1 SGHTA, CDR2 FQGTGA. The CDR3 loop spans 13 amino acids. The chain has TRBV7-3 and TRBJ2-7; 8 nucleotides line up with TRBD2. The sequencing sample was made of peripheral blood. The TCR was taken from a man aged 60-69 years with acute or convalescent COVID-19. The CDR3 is CASGQTGGGEQYF. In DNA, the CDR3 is TGTGCCAGCGGCCAAACGGGAGGGGGCGAGCAGTACTTC.